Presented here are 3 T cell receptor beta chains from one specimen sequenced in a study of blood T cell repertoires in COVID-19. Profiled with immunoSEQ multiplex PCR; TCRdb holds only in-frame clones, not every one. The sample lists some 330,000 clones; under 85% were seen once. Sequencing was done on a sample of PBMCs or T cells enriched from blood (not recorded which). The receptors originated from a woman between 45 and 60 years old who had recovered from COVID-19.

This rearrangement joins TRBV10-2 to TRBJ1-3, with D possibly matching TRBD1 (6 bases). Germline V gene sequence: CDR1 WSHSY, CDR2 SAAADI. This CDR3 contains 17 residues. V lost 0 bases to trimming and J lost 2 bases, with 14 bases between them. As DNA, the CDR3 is TGCGCCAGCAGTGAGTCTGGGGGAACAGGGACTGGAAACACCATATATTTT. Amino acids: CASSESGGTGTGNTIYF.

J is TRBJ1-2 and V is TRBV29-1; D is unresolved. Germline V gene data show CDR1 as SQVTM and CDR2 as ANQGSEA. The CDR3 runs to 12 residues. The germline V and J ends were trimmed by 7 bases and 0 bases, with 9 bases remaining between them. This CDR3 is CSATGANYGYTF. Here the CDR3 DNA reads TGCAGCGCTACCGGAGCTAACTATGGCTACACCTTC.

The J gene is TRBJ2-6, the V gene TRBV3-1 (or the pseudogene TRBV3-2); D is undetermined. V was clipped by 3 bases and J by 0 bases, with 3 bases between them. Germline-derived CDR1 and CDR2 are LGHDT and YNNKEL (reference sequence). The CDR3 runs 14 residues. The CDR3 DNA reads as TGTGCCAGCAGCCAGGCCTCTGGGGCCAACGTCCTGACTTTC. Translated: CASSQASGANVLTF.